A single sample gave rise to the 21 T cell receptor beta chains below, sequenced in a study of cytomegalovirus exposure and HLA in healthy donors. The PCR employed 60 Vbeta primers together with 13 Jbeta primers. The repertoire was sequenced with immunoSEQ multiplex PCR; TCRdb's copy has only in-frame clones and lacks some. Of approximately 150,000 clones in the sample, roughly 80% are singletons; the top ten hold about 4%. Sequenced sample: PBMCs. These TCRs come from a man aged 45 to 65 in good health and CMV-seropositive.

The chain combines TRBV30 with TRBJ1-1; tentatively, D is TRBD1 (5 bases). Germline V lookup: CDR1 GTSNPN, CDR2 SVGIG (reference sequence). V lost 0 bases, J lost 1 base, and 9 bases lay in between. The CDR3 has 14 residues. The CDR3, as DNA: TGTGCCTGGAGTGTAGACAGAGAGAACACTGAAGCTTTCTTT. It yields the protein CAWSVDRENTEAFF. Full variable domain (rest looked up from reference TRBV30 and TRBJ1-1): SQTIHQWPATLVQPVGSPLSLECTVEGTSNPNLYWYRQAAGRGLQLLFYSVGIGQISSEVPQNLSASRPQDRQFILSSKKLLLSDSGFYLCAWSVDRENTEAFFGQGTRLTVV.

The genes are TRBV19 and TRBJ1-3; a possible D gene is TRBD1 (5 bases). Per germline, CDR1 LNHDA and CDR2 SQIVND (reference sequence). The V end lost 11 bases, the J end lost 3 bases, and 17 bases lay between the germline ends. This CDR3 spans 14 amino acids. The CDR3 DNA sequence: TGTGCCGCAACCCCCGGGGGTTTTGGAAACACCATATATTTT. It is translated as CAATPGGFGNTIYF.

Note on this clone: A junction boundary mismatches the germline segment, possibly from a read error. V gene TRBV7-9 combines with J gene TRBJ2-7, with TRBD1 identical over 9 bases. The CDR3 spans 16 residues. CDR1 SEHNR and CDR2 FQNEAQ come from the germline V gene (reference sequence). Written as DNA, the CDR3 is TGTTCCAGCAGCCCACTGGACAGGGGTGTTCCCTACGAGCAGTACTTC. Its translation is CSSSPLDRGVPYEQYF.

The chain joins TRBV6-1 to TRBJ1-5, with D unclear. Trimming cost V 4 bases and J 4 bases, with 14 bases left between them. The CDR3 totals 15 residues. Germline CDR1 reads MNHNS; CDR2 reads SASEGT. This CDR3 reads CASSVYLTDNQPQHF. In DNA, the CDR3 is TGTGCCAGCAGTGTTTATCTTACTGATAATCAGCCCCAGCATTTT.

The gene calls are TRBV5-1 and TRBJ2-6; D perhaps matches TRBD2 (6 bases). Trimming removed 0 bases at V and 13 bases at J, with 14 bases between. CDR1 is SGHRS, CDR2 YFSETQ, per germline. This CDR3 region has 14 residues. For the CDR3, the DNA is TGCGCCAGCAGCTTGGCCGGGGGTGCTAGGGTCCTGACTTTC. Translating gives CASSLAGGARVLTF. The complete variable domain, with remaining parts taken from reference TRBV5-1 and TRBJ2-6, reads KAGVTQTPRYLIKTRGQQVTLSCSPISGHRSVSWYQQTPGQGLQFLFEYFSETQRNKGNFPGRFSGRQFSNSRSEMNVSTLELGDSALYLCASSLAGGARVLTFGAGSRLTVL.

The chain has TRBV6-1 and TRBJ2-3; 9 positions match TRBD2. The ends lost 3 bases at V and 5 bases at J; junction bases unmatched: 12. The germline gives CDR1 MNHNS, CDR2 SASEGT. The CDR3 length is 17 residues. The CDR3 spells CASSDRVAGGRLDTQYF. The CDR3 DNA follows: TGTGCCAGCAGTGACCGGGTGGCGGGGGGGCGATTAGATACGCAGTATTTT.

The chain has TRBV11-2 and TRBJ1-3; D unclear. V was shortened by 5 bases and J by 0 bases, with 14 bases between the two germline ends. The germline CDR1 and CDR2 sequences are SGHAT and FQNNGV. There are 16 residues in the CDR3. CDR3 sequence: CASSTRTYRSGNTIYF. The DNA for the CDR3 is TGTGCCAGCAGCACCCGGACTTACCGCTCTGGAAACACCATATATTTT.

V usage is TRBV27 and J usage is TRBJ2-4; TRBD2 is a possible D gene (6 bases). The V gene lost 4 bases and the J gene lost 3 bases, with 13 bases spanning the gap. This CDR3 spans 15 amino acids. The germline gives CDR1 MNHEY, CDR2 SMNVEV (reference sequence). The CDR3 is CASSSGEDYKNIQYF. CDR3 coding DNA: TGTGCCAGCAGTTCTGGGGAGGATTACAAAAACATTCAGTACTTC.

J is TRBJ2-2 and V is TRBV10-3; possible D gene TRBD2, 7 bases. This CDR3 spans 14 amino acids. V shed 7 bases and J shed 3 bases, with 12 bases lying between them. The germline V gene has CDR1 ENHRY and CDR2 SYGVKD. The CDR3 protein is CAIKGGGDTGELFF. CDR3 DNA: TGTGCCATCAAGGGGGGGGGCGACACCGGGGAGCTGTTTTTT.

This CDR3 is CSVFRGPTEAFF. The CDR3 DNA is TGCAGCGTTTTTAGGGGGCCCACTGAAGCTTTCTTT. The rearrangement uses TRBV29-1 and TRBJ1-1, with 7 positions matching TRBD1. CDR1 is SQVTM and CDR2 is ANQGSEA in the germline V gene. J was trimmed by 4 bases and V by 5 bases; bases with no gene match: 4. The CDR3 is 12 amino acids. The full variable domain, with the rest looked up from reference TRBV29-1 and TRBJ1-1, is SAVISQKPSRDICQRGTSLTIQCQVDSQVTMMFWYRQQPGQSLTLIATANQGSEATYESGFVIDKFPISRPNLTFSTLTVSNMSPEDSSIYLCSVFRGPTEAFFGQGTRLTVV.

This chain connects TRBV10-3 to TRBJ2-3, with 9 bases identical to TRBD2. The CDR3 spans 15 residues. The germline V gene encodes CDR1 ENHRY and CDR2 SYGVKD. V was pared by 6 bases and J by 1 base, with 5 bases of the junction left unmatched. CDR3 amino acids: CAIRVSGRGTDTQYF. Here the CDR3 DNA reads TGTGCCATCAGAGTTAGCGGGAGAGGCACAGATACGCAGTATTTT.

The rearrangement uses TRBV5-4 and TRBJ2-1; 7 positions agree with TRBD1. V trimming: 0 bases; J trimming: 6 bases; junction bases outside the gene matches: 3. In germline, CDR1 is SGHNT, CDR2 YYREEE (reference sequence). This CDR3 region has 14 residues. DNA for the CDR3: TGTGCCAGCAGCTTGGTGGCAGGGGGCAATGAGCAGTTCTTC. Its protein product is CASSLVAGGNEQFF.

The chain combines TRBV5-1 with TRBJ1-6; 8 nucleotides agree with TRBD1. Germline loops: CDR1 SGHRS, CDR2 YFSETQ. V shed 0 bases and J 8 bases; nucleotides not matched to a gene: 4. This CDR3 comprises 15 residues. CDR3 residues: CASSLGSGGDSPLHF. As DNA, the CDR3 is TGCGCCAGCAGCTTGGGGTCAGGGGGCGATTCACCCCTCCACTTT.

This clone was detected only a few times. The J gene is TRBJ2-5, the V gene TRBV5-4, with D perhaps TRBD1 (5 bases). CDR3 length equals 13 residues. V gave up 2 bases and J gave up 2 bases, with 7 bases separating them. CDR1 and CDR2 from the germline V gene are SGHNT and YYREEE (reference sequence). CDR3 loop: CASSLDSQETQYF. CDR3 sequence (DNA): TGTGCCAGCAGCTTAGACAGTCAAGAGACCCAGTACTTC.

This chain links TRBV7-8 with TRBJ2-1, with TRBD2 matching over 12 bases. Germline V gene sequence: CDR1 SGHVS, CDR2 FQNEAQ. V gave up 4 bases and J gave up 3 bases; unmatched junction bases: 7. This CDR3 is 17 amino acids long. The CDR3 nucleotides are TGTGCCAGCAGCTCCGGACTAGCGGGACCTATCTACAATGAGCAGTTCTTC. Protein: CASSSGLAGPIYNEQFF. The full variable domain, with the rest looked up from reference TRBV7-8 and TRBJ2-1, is GAGVSQSPRYKVAKRGQDVALRCDPISGHVSLFWYQQALGQGPEFLTYFQNEAQLDKSGLPSDRFFAERPEGSVSTLKIQRTQQEDSAVYLCASSSGLAGPIYNEQFFGPGTRLTVL.

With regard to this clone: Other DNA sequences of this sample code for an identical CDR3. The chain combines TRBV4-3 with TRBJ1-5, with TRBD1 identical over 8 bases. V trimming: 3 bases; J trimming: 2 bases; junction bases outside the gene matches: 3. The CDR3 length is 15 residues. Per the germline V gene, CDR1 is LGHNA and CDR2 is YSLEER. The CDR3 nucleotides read TGCGCCAGCAGCCAGTTGACAGGGGGCAATCAGCCCCAGCATTTT. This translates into CASSQLTGGNQPQHF.

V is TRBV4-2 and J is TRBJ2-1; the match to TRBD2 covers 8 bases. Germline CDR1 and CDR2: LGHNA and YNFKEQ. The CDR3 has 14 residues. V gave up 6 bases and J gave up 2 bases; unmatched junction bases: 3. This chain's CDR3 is CASRISGTYNEQFF. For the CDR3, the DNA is TGTGCCAGCAGAATTAGCGGGACCTACAATGAGCAGTTCTTC.

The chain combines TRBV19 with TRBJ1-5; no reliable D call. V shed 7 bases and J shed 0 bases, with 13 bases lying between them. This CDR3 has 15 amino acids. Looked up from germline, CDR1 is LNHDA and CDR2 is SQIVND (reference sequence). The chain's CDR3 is CASKAGLYSNQPQHF. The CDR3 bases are TGTGCCAGTAAAGCAGGACTGTATAGCAATCAGCCCCAGCATTTT.

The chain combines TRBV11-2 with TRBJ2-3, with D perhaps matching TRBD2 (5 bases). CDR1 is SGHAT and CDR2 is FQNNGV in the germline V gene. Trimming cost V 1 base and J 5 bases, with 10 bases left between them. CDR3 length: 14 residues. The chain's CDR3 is CASSLGGPGDTQYF. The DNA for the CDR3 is TGTGCCAGCAGCTTAGGAGGGCCGGGAGATACGCAGTATTTT.

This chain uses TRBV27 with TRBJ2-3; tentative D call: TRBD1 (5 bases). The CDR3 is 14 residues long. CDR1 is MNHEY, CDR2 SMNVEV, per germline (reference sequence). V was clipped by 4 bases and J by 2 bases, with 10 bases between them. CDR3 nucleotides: TGTGCCAGCAGTTCAAGGGGAATCACAGATACGCAGTATTTT. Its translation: CASSSRGITDTQYF.

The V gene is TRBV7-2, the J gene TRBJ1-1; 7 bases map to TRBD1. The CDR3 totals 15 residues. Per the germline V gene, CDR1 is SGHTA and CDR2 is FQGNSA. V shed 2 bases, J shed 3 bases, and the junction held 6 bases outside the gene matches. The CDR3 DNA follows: TGTGCCAGCAGCTTACACAGGGGCAGGGACACTGAAGCTTTCTTT. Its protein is CASSLHRGRDTEAFF.